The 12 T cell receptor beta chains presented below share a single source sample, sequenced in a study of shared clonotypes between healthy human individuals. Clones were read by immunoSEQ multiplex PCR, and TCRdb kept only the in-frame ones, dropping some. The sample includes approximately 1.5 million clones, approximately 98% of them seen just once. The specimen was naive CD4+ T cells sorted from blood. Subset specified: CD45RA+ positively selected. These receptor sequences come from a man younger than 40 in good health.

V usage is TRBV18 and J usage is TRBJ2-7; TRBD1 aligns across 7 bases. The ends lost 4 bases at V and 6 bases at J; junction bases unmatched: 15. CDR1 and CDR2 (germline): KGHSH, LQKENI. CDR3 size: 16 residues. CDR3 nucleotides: TGTGCCAGCTCACAGATAAGACAGGGAGACTTAGGCGAGCAGTACTTC. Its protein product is CASSQIRQGDLGEQYF. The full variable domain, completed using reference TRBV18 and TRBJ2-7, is NAGVMQNPRHLVRRRGQEARLRCSPMKGHSHVYWYRQLPEEGLKFMVYLQKENIIDESGMPKERFSAEFPKEGPSILRIQQVVRGDSAAYFCASSQIRQGDLGEQYFGPGTRLTVT.

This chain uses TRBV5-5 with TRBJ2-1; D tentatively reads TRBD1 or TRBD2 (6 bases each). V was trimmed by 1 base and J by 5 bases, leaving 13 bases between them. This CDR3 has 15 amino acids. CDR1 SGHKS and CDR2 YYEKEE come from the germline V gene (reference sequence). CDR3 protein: CASSLYGGLDNEQFF. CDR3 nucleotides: TGTGCCAGCAGCTTGTACGGGGGCCTCGACAATGAGCAGTTCTTC.

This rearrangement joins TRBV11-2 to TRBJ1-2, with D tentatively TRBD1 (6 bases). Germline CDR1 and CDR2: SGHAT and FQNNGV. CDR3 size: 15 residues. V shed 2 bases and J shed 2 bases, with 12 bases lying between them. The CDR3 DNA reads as TGTGCCAGCAGCTTACTCCCGGACAGCAACTATGGCTACACCTTC. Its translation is CASSLLPDSNYGYTF.

The CDR3 sequence is CASSPIGGLGEQYF. The DNA of the CDR3 is TGTGCCAGTAGTCCAATCGGAGGTCTTGGTGAGCAGTACTTC. The V gene is TRBV19, the J gene TRBJ2-7, with D tentatively TRBD2 (5 bases). Germline values: CDR1 LNHDA, CDR2 SQIVND (reference sequence). Trimming removed 5 bases from V and 7 bases from J, with 18 bases in between. The CDR3 has 14 residues.

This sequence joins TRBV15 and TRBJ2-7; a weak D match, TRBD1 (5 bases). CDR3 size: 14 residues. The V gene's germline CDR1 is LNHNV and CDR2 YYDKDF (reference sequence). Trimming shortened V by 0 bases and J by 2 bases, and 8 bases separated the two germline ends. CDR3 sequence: CATSREAGPYEQYF. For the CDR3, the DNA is TGTGCCACCAGCAGAGAGGCAGGGCCCTACGAGCAGTACTTC.

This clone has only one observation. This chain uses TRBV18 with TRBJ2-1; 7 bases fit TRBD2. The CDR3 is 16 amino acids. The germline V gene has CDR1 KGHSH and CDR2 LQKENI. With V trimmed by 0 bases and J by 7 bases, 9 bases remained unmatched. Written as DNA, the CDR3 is TGTGCCAGCTCACCACCAAATGCGGGAGCGAGTAATGAGCAGTTCTTC. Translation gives CASSPPNAGASNEQFF.

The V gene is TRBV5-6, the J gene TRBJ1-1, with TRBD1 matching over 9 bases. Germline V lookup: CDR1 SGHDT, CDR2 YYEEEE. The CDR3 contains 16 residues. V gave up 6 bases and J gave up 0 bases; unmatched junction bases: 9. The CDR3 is CASTLDRGVMNTEAFF. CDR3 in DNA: TGTGCCAGCACCCTCGACAGGGGGGTGATGAACACTGAAGCTTTCTTT.

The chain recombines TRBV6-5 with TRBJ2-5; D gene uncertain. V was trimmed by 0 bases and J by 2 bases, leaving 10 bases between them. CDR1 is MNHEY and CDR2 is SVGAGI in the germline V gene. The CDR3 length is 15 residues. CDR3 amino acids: CASSYSMLPQETQYF. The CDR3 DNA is TGTGCCAGCAGTTACTCGATGTTACCACAAGAGACCCAGTACTTC.

The DNA of the CDR3 is TGTGCCAGCAGCGTAGGCAGCGGGAACTACAATGAGCAGTTCTTC. It codes for CASSVGSGNYNEQFF. V usage is TRBV9 and J usage is TRBJ2-1; TRBD2 matches at 7 bases. Germline V CDR1 and CDR2: SGDLS, YYNGEE. The CDR3 length is 15 residues. Germline trimming cut 0 bases from V and 3 bases from J; bases unmatched to any gene: 3.

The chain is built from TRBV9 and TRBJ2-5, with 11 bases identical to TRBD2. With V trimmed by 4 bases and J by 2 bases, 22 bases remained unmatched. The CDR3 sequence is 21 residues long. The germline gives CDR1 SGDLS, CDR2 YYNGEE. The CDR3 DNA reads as TGTGCCAGCAGCCGACTCCTGGCTAGCGGGGGGCATCCTTTTACACAAGAGACCCAGTACTTC. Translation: CASSRLLASGGHPFTQETQYF.

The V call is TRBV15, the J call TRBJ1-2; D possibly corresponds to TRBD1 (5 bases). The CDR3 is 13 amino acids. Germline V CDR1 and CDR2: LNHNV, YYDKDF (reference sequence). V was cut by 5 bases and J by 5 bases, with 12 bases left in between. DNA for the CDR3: TGTGCCACCAGCCGCGACAGAGTTTATGGCTACACCTTC. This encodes CATSRDRVYGYTF.

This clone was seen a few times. CDR3 bases: TGTGCCAGTAGTATCACAACAGCCCAGCATTTT. This translates into CASSITTAQHF. V is TRBV19 and J is TRBJ1-5; D ambiguous. Looked up from germline, CDR1 is LNHDA and CDR2 is SQIVND (reference sequence). V was cut by 3 bases and J by 11 bases, with 8 bases left in between. The CDR3 covers 11 residues.